A selection of T cell receptor beta chains follows, all from one sample in a study of cytomegalovirus exposure and HLA in healthy donors. The data were produced by immunoSEQ multiplex PCR, yet TCRdb's version contains in-frame clones alone and is incomplete. The sample has about 140,000 clones, approximately 82% seen once. Sequenced input: PBMCs. The source is a man aged 30 to 45 in good health and CMV-seropositive. Both conserved end residues are trimmed from each CDR3. The D gene is left open where the match is weak.

D gene: NA
V gene: TRBV7-2
J gene: TRBJ1-2
CDR3 protein: ASSPSGNQNYGYT

D gene: TRBD2
V gene: TRBV10-3
J gene: TRBJ2-1
CDR3 protein: AISESPTSGTSYNEQF

D gene: TRBD2
V gene: TRBV15
J gene: TRBJ2-1
CDR3 protein: ATSGAGTSGGAFNHEQF

D gene: TRBD2
V gene: TRBV7-2
J gene: TRBJ2-7
CDR3 protein: ASSLAASGRAGEQY

D gene: TRBD1
V gene: TRBV5-1
J gene: TRBJ2-1
CDR3 protein: ASSLATGASSQF

D gene: TRBD1
V gene: TRBV2
J gene: TRBJ2-2
CDR3 protein: ASKGQGAAGELF

D gene: NA
V gene: TRBV5-1
J gene: TRBJ2-7
CDR3 protein: ASSPVDQDEQY

D gene: NA
V gene: TRBV29-1
J gene: TRBJ1-1
CDR3 protein: SVEEGRATEAF

D gene: TRBD1
V gene: TRBV10-3
J gene: TRBJ2-2
CDR3 protein: AISGTGGTGELF

D gene: NA
V gene: TRBV10-2
J gene: TRBJ1-6
CDR3 protein: ASSEWTDSNSPLH

D gene: TRBD1
V gene: TRBV11-3
J gene: TRBJ2-3
CDR3 protein: ASSSRTGAPDTQY

D gene: TRBD1
V gene: TRBV6-5
J gene: TRBJ1-1
CDR3 protein: ASSARTGGTAF

D gene: TRBD2
V gene: TRBV6-5
J gene: TRBJ2-4
CDR3 protein: ASRRTSAKNIQY

D gene: NA
V gene: TRBV10-3
J gene: TRBJ2-7
CDR3 protein: AISETNYEQY

D gene: TRBD1
V gene: TRBV6-6
J gene: TRBJ2-1
CDR3 protein: ASSHYRTGGYNEQF

D gene: NA
V gene: TRBV7-6
J gene: TRBJ2-7
CDR3 protein: ASSLVGNYEQY